This is a list of T cell receptor beta chains from one sample in a study of beta chain features in type 1 diabetes. Clones were read by immunoSEQ multiplex PCR, and TCRdb kept only the in-frame ones, dropping some. The table shows about 330,000 clones, with around 10% occurring only once. The specimen sequenced was naive CD4+ T cells from blood. These receptors all come from a woman aged 25 to 39 in good health. CDR3s include the opening cysteine and the closing phenylalanine or tryptophan. The D gene is left open where the match is weak. The size entry is marked missing in some rows and otherwise reads once, few, many or a size class.

v_call: TRBV7-2
d_call: NA
clone_size: few
j_call: TRBJ1-3
cdr3_nt: TGTGCCAGCCGCACGGGAAACTCTGGAAACACCATATATTTT
cdr3_aa: CASRTGNSGNTIYF

v_call: TRBV28
d_call: NA
clone_size: NA
j_call: TRBJ2-3
cdr3_nt: TGTGCCAGCAGTTCCTACCCTGGAGGGCAGGGTGAGAGAGATACGCAGTATTTT
cdr3_aa: CASSSYPGGQGERDTQYF

v_call: TRBV6-5
d_call: NA
clone_size: NA
j_call: TRBJ2-1
cdr3_nt: TGTGCCAGCAATCGGCGAGGCCAGAATTACAATGAGCAGTTCTTC
cdr3_aa: CASNRRGQNYNEQFF

v_call: TRBV5-6
d_call: TRBD2
clone_size: once
j_call: TRBJ2-7
cdr3_nt: TGTGCCAGCAGGCGTAGAGGCGGGAGGGCCGATAAATACGAGCAGTACTTC
cdr3_aa: CASRRRGGRADKYEQYF

v_call: TRBV7-8
d_call: NA
clone_size: NA
j_call: TRBJ2-3
cdr3_nt: TGTGCCAGCAGCCCTTTCTTAGTACCAGGTGCTAGCACAGATACGCAGTATTTT
cdr3_aa: CASSPFLVPGASTDTQYF

v_call: TRBV7-2
d_call: NA
clone_size: NA
j_call: TRBJ1-5
cdr3_nt: TGTGCCAGCAGCTTAGTCCAATCACAGCCCCAGCATTTT
cdr3_aa: CASSLVQSQPQHF

v_call: TRBV4-3
d_call: NA
clone_size: NA
j_call: TRBJ1-4
cdr3_nt: TGCGCCAGCAGCCAAGATAGACAGCCTGCAACTAATGAAAAACTGTTTTTT
cdr3_aa: CASSQDRQPATNEKLFF

v_call: TRBV25-1
d_call: NA
clone_size: few
j_call: TRBJ2-5
cdr3_nt: TGTGCCAGCAGTGACATGCTAGCGCAAGAGACCCAGTACTTC
cdr3_aa: CASSDMLAQETQYF

v_call: TRBV6-5
d_call: TRBD2
clone_size: NA
j_call: TRBJ2-5
cdr3_nt: TGTGCCAGCAGTGGGACTAGCGGGAGGATAGAGACCCAGTACTTC
cdr3_aa: CASSGTSGRIETQYF

v_call: TRBV30
d_call: TRBD1
clone_size: NA
j_call: TRBJ1-2
cdr3_nt: TGTGCCTGGAGTCGCAGATCAGGGGGTGGCTACACCTTC
cdr3_aa: CAWSRRSGGGYTF

v_call: TRBV7-9
d_call: TRBD1
clone_size: few
j_call: TRBJ2-1
cdr3_nt: TGTGCCAGAGATTCCTTGCCGGGACAGGGGGGCCATGAGCAGTTCTTC
cdr3_aa: CARDSLPGQGGHEQFF

v_call: TRBV5-1
d_call: TRBD2
clone_size: NA
j_call: TRBJ2-3
cdr3_nt: TGCGCCAGCAGCCCAGGACTAGCGGGGACAGATACGCAGTATTTT
cdr3_aa: CASSPGLAGTDTQYF

v_call: TRBV27
d_call: TRBD1
clone_size: few
j_call: TRBJ1-1
cdr3_nt: TGTGCCAGCAGCCCCGGACAGGGTGGATGGTCTGAAGCTTTCTTT
cdr3_aa: CASSPGQGGWSEAFF

v_call: TRBV19
d_call: TRBD1
clone_size: NA
j_call: TRBJ1-5
cdr3_nt: TGTGCCAGTAGTCCGGACAGGGGGGGAAATCAGCCCCAGCATTTT
cdr3_aa: CASSPDRGGNQPQHF

v_call: TRBV15
d_call: TRBD2
clone_size: few
j_call: TRBJ2-1
cdr3_nt: TGTGCCACCAGCAGGGGCGGGGGATATAACAATGAGCAGTTCTTC
cdr3_aa: CATSRGGGYNNEQFF

v_call: TRBV9
d_call: TRBD2
clone_size: few
j_call: TRBJ2-2
cdr3_nt: TGTGCCAGCAGCGTAGGGGCGGGAGTTCGGACCGGGGAGCTGTTTTTT
cdr3_aa: CASSVGAGVRTGELFF

v_call: TRBV7-9
d_call: TRBD2
clone_size: few
j_call: TRBJ2-1
cdr3_nt: TGTGCCAGCAGCATAGGGCCGGGACTAGCGGATCCTCAGTTCTTC
cdr3_aa: CASSIGPGLADPQFF

v_call: TRBV30
d_call: NA
clone_size: NA
j_call: TRBJ1-2
cdr3_nt: TGTGCCTGGAGAGTGGCAGGGACAACTTATAACTATGGCTACACCTTC
cdr3_aa: CAWRVAGTTYNYGYTF